This TCR beta chain was captured in a study of T cell changes during pregnancy in multiple sclerosis. Assay used: immunoSEQ multiplex PCR; TCRdb lists only in-frame clones, some missing. The table shows approximately 100,000 clones, with about 90% occurring only once. The germline CDR1 and CDR2 sequences are SGHTA and FQGTGA. The CDR3 has 15 residues. With V trimmed by 5 bases and J by 0 bases, 5 bases remained unmatched. The sequences come from peripheral blood, collected before pregnancy. The receptor's source is a female donor with multiple sclerosis, enrolled in a pregnancy study. The V and J genes are TRBV7-3 and TRBJ2-3, with TRBD1 matching over 7 bases. The chain's CDR3 is CASSQTGPSTDTQYF. The CDR3 DNA sequence: TGTGCCAGCAGCCAGACAGGGCCTAGCACAGATACGCAGTATTTT.